The 27 T cell receptor beta chains below all came from one sample that was sequenced in a study of Ad26.COV2.S vaccination and SARS-CoV-2 variants. Sequencing was performed with immunoSEQ multiplex PCR; in TCRdb, only in-frame clones are kept and a portion is missing. The sample holds over 400,000 clones, roughly 88% seen once. Treatment specified: around 19 received Ad26.COV2.S at low or high dose, single or two shots; several received placebo; per-sample allocation not given. Day 63 after the first injection of vaccine or placebo was the sampling time. Specimen: peripheral blood, collected in a trial of Ad26.COV2.S vaccine versus placebo. These receptors were collected from a person aged 18-60 years who received the Ad26.COV2.S COVID-19 vaccine or a placebo.

Here the CDR3 DNA reads TGTGCCAGCAGCTCCCCTAGCGGGAACACAGATACGCAGTATTTT. Residues: CASSSPSGNTDTQYF. The chain links TRBV5-5 to TRBJ2-3; TRBD2 agrees at 9 bases. CDR1 is SGHKS, CDR2 YYEKEE, per germline (reference sequence). The CDR3 runs 15 residues. Trimming at V came to 3 bases and at J to 2 bases, leaving 4 bases not matched to a gene.

The CDR3 sequence is CASSLRDSQETQYF. CDR3 in DNA: TGTGCCAGTAGCCTCCGGGACAGCCAAGAGACCCAGTACTTC. The chain uses TRBV19 and TRBJ2-5; TRBD1 agrees at 7 bases. CDR1 is LNHDA and CDR2 is SQIVND in the germline V gene (reference sequence). CDR3 size: 14 residues. V was pared by 6 bases and J by 1 base, with 5 bases of the junction left unmatched.

This chain joins TRBV5-6 and TRBJ1-2; D perhaps matches TRBD1 (6 bases). Germline values: CDR1 SGHDT, CDR2 YYEEEE. Trimming pared 3 bases from V and 4 bases from J, leaving 10 bases between. The CDR3 totals 13 residues. This chain's CDR3 is CASSYLDSYGYTF. For the CDR3, the DNA is TGTGCCAGCAGCTACCTGGACAGCTATGGCTACACCTTC.

This clone was counted only a few times. This chain links TRBV6-4 with TRBJ1-5, with a weak D call TRBD1 (6 bases). The CDR3 length is 14 residues. The germline V and J ends were trimmed by 7 bases and 4 bases, with 14 bases remaining between them. CDR1 MRHNA and CDR2 SNTAGT come from the germline V gene. This CDR3 reads CASTLDSANQPQHF. DNA for the CDR3: TGTGCCAGCACTTTGGACAGCGCAAATCAGCCCCAGCATTTT.

The chain uses TRBV29-1 and TRBJ1-2; the D is unclear. Looked up from germline, CDR1 is SQVTM and CDR2 is ANQGSEA. The CDR3 is 10 amino acids. V lost 6 bases, J lost 2 bases, and 4 bases lay in between. CDR3 amino acids: CSVDNYGYTF. DNA of the CDR3: TGCAGCGTGGACAACTATGGCTACACCTTC.

The chain links TRBV5-1 to TRBJ1-2; D possibly corresponds to TRBD1 (5 bases). The CDR3 runs to 15 residues. Trimming cost V 1 base and J 4 bases, with 14 bases left between them. From germline, CDR1 is SGHRS and CDR2 YFSETQ. CDR3 amino acids: CASSLQGHPIYGYTF. DNA of the CDR3: TGCGCCAGCAGCTTGCAGGGCCACCCGATCTATGGCTACACCTTC.

This chain joins TRBV7-9 and TRBJ2-7; D unclear. Germline V gene lookup returns CDR1 SEHNR and CDR2 FQNEAQ (reference sequence). This CDR3 region has 15 residues. Trimming took off 3 bases at V and 6 bases at J, with 18 bases between the two ends. The CDR3 DNA sequence: TGTGCCAGCAGCTTTTCGGCCGGACGGTTGGGCGAGCAGTACTTC. Its protein is CASSFSAGRLGEQYF. Full variable domain (rest looked up from reference TRBV7-9 and TRBJ2-7): DTGVSQNPRHKITKRGQNVTFRCDPISEHNRLYWYRQTLGQGPEFLTYFQNEAQLEKSRLLSDRFSAERPKGSFSTLEIQRTEQGDSAMYLCASSFSAGRLGEQYFGPGTRLTVT.

The CDR3 loop is CSAHLQSGRVNEQFF. CDR3 DNA: TGCAGCGCTCACCTCCAAAGCGGGAGGGTCAATGAGCAGTTCTTC. J is TRBJ2-1 and V is TRBV29-1; TRBD2 matches 10 bases. In germline, CDR1 is SQVTM, CDR2 ANQGSEA. The ends lost 7 bases at V and 6 bases at J; junction bases unmatched: 12. CDR3 size: 15 residues.

This clone appeared many times. V and J are TRBV7-3 and TRBJ2-1; D is ambiguous. The germline V gene has CDR1 SGHTA and CDR2 FQGTGA. Trimming took 5 bases from V and 8 from J, leaving 10 bases between them. This CDR3 region has 12 residues. As DNA, the CDR3 is TGTGCCAGCAGCCCCGACAACTATGAGCAGTTCTTC. Residues: CASSPDNYEQFF.

This chain links TRBV27 with TRBJ1-5; 7 bases are shared with TRBD1. This CDR3 is built from 14 residues. Germline CDR1 and CDR2: MNHEY and SMNVEV (reference sequence). V gave up 5 bases and J gave up 2 bases; unmatched junction bases: 3. Here the CDR3 DNA reads TGTGCCAGCAGTCCCGACAGGGGCAATCAGCCCCAGCATTTT. Translation gives CASSPDRGNQPQHF.

The chain employs TRBV10-2 and TRBJ2-7; D not certain. The V gene's germline CDR1 is WSHSY and CDR2 SAAADI. The CDR3 has 14 amino acids. The V gene lost 4 bases and the J gene lost 2 bases, with 12 bases spanning the gap. The CDR3 protein is CASSAFGSTYEQYF. The CDR3, as DNA: TGCGCCAGCAGTGCGTTTGGATCCACCTACGAGCAGTACTTC.

The chain couples TRBV7-9 to TRBJ2-5; D is ambiguous. CDR1 is SEHNR and CDR2 is FQNEAQ in the germline V gene (reference sequence). V was shortened by 5 bases and J by 2 bases, with 9 bases between the two germline ends. The CDR3 runs 13 residues. CDR3 sequence: CASSQDAQETQYF. CDR3 in DNA: TGTGCCAGCAGCCAGGACGCACAAGAGACCCAGTACTTC.

V and J are TRBV2 and TRBJ2-1, with D hard to call. CDR1 and CDR2 from the germline V gene are SNHLY and FYNNEI. With 4 bases removed from V and 12 bases from J, the gap between germline ends came to 13 bases. The CDR3 consists of 12 residues. The CDR3 reads CASSGGSGGQFF. The CDR3, as DNA: TGTGCCAGCAGTGGTGGCTCGGGTGGGCAGTTCTTC.

As regards this clone: The same CDR3 is also encoded by other DNA sequences in this sample. The rearrangement joins TRBV6-2 or TRBV6-3 to TRBJ1-1; D gene unclear. Germline V CDR1 and CDR2: MNHEY, SVGEGT. This CDR3 has 13 amino acids. Trimming took off 6 bases at V and 1 base at J, with 9 bases between the two ends. The CDR3: CASSRSENTEAFF. CDR3 nucleotides: TGTGCCAGCAGCCGAAGTGAGAACACTGAAGCTTTCTTT.

The chain recombines TRBV5-8 with TRBJ2-1, with TRBD2 matching over 7 bases. V shed 0 bases and J 3 bases; nucleotides not matched to a gene: 3. CDR1 SGHTS and CDR2 YDEGEE come from the germline V gene. The CDR3 is 15 residues long. The CDR3 region is CASSLAGGFYNEQFF. The CDR3, as DNA: TGTGCCAGCAGCTTGGCGGGAGGATTCTACAATGAGCAGTTCTTC.

The rearrangement links TRBV21-1 to TRBJ2-1; the table's D call, TRBD2, was not checked against the DNA. TRBV21-1 corresponds to a pseudogene. The CDR3 spans 24 residues. As DNA, the CDR3 is TGTGCCAGCAGCAAAGGCCTACTAGCGGGATATACACTACTACAGGCGGATAAATACAATGAGCAGTTCTTC. Its translation: CASSKGLLAGYTLLQADKYNEQFF.

Details on this clone: The same CDR3 can be traced to other DNA sequences in this sample. This chain joins TRBV19 and TRBJ2-3; D not certain. Germline V gene lookup returns CDR1 LNHDA and CDR2 SQIVND (reference sequence). The CDR3 totals 12 residues. V was shortened by 5 bases and J by 5 bases, with 8 bases between the two germline ends. For the CDR3, the DNA is TGTGCCAGTAGTTTTGGTGGAGATACGCAGTATTTT. Translated, it gives CASSFGGDTQYF.

The chain combines TRBV5-5 with TRBJ2-7; tentative D call: TRBD2 (6 bases). This CDR3 region has 13 residues. Germline CDR1 is SGHKS and CDR2 is YYEKEE (reference sequence). The V and J ends lost 7 bases and 2 bases respectively, with 13 bases between them. CDR3 DNA: TGTGCCAGCGCCCCCTCGGGGGCCTACGAGCAGTACTTC. It specifies CASAPSGAYEQYF.

The chain couples TRBV3-1 (or the pseudogene TRBV3-2) to TRBJ1-6, with D hard to call. The ends were cut back, 2 bases at V and 10 bases at J, with 21 bases in the middle. The CDR3 runs 17 residues. From germline, CDR1 is LGHDT and CDR2 YNNKEL (reference sequence). The CDR3 here is CASSQLAVTVGPSPLHF. Written as DNA, the CDR3 is TGTGCCAGCAGCCAACTAGCGGTAACAGTCGGTCCGTCACCCCTCCACTTT.

The chain combines TRBV25-1 with TRBJ2-7, with D tentatively TRBD1 or TRBD2 (5 bases each). Germline CDR1 and CDR2: MGHDK and SYGVNS. This CDR3 has 13 residues. Trimming shortened V by 7 bases and J by 2 bases, and 12 bases separated the two germline ends. CDR3 sequence reads: CASNSGPTYEQYF. CDR3 bases: TGTGCCAGCAATTCGGGGCCGACCTACGAGCAGTACTTC.

This clone showed up just a few times. The chain uses TRBV6-2 or TRBV6-3 and TRBJ2-7; 10 bases map to TRBD2. The CDR3 is 14 residues long. V shed 2 bases, J shed 5 bases, and the junction held 3 bases outside the gene matches. The germline CDR1 and CDR2 sequences are MNHEY and SVGEGT. CDR3 sequence reads: CASSYSGRAHEQYF. Written as DNA, the CDR3 is TGTGCCAGCAGTTACAGCGGGAGGGCTCACGAGCAGTACTTC.

This rearrangement joins TRBV5-8 to TRBJ2-7; D is uncertain. Trimming took 0 bases from V and 3 from J, leaving 10 bases between them. The CDR3 totals 14 residues. Looked up from germline, CDR1 is SGHTS and CDR2 is YDEGEE. The CDR3: CASSLVGSVYEQYF. CDR3 nucleotide sequence: TGTGCCAGCAGCTTGGTAGGGTCGGTCTACGAGCAGTACTTC.

Concerning this clone itself: At the DNA level, this CDR3 is encoded by other sequences in the same sample as well. This chain connects TRBV6-5 to TRBJ2-7; D might be TRBD2 (5 bases). The germline V and J ends were trimmed by 5 bases and 2 bases, with 7 bases remaining between them. The CDR3 runs 12 residues. The germline V gene encodes CDR1 MNHEY and CDR2 SVGAGI. The CDR3 protein is CASSRGPYEQYF. CDR3 coding DNA: TGTGCCAGCAGTCGCGGGCCCTACGAGCAGTACTTC.

This clone is a singleton in its sample. This chain uses TRBV6-1 with TRBJ1-4; D remains ambiguous. Trimming took off 0 bases at V and 0 bases at J, with 11 bases between the two ends. The length of the CDR3 is 17 residues. CDR1 and CDR2 from the germline V gene are MNHNS and SASEGT. CDR3 DNA: TGTGCCAGCAGTGAAGCGGAGGAATTTGCAACTAATGAAAAACTGTTTTTT. It yields the protein CASSEAEEFATNEKLFF.

The V call is TRBV6-5, the J call TRBJ1-3; possible D gene TRBD1, 6 bases. Germline assignment: CDR1 MNHEY and CDR2 SVGAGI. This CDR3 comprises 15 residues. Trimming pared 10 bases from V and 2 bases from J, leaving 18 bases between. CDR3 loop: CATSDSNSPGNTIYF. Here the CDR3 DNA reads TGTGCCACCTCGGACAGCAATAGTCCTGGAAACACCATATATTTT.

V and J are TRBV5-6 and TRBJ2-3, with D possibly TRBD1 on 5 matching bases. This CDR3 spans 14 amino acids. Deletions cut 0 bases from V and 5 bases from J, with 10 bases between. The germline gives CDR1 SGHDT, CDR2 YYEEEE. CDR3 in DNA: TGTGCCAGCAGCTTGGGCAGGGCAGGAGATACGCAGTATTTT. Its translation is CASSLGRAGDTQYF.

This clone occurred once. V gene TRBV2 combines with J gene TRBJ2-3, with 9 bases matching TRBD2. V dropped 5 bases and J dropped 5; count of bases not matched to a gene: 8. Germline V lookup: CDR1 SNHLY, CDR2 FYNNEI. The CDR3 loop spans 15 amino acids. The CDR3: CASSSWTSVKDTQYF. The CDR3 coding sequence is TGTGCCAGCAGTTCGTGGACTAGCGTGAAAGATACGCAGTATTTT.